This TCR beta chain was profiled in a study of beta chain features in type 1 diabetes. Study in general: Patients looked much like healthy donors when it came to age, gender and cell yields. There were 107,917,701 sorted cells examined across all samples. Overall study findings and caveats: Patients with type 1 diabetes showed fewer VDJ junction insertions and more deletions.

The CDR3 is 15 amino acids. Germline CDR1 reads MNHEY; CDR2 reads SMNVEV (reference sequence). V was clipped by 5 bases and J by 4 bases; unmatched bases: 9. This clone has only a few counts. No antigen is known for it. The isolated RNA, all of it, was reverse transcribed, so expressed TCRB transcripts were what got sequenced. Profiled with immunoSEQ multiplex PCR; TCRdb holds only in-frame clones, not every one. The sample has 250,000 to 300,000 clones; 8% are singletons. This receptor was taken from a woman younger than 30 in good health. The V gene is TRBV27, the J gene TRBJ2-7; 9 bases map to TRBD1. Sequenced material: central memory CD4+ T cells from blood. In nucleotides, the CDR3 is TGTGCCAGCAGTGGGGTGGGGACAGGGCAATACGAGCAGTACTTC. It translates to CASSGVGTGQYEQYF.